Each of the 7 T cell receptor beta chains below was sequenced from the same sample in a study of CD8+ T cells in alopecia areata. RNA was isolated and reverse transcribed to cDNA, the sequencing template. The table came from immunoSEQ multiplex PCR; TCRdb's copy has only in-frame clones and leaves some out. This sample has around 250,000 clones, with 67% found just once. Sample: CD4+ T cells sorted from blood, taken at week 0. These receptors were obtained from a human donor with alopecia areata.

The chain joins TRBV10-3 to TRBJ2-7; D possibly corresponds to TRBD1 (6 bases). Trimming took off 3 bases at V and 3 bases at J, with 12 bases between the two ends. Germline V gene data show CDR1 as ENHRY and CDR2 as SYGVKD. This CDR3 spans 14 amino acids. CDR3 bases: TGTGCCATCAGTGAAAGGGGGACCTACTACGAGCAGTACTTC. This gives the protein CAISERGTYYEQYF.

Concerning this clone itself: The same CDR3 arises from other DNA sequences in this sample as well. The chain employs TRBV18 and TRBJ2-5; D is perhaps TRBD2 (6 bases). The CDR3 contains 12 residues. V was trimmed by 3 bases and J by 5 bases, leaving 7 bases between them. Germline CDR1 reads KGHSH; CDR2 reads LQKENI. CDR3 protein: CASSPSGETQYF. CDR3 sequence (DNA): TGTGCCAGCTCACCCAGCGGGGAGACCCAGTACTTC.

The chain uses TRBV30 and TRBJ1-6, with D maybe TRBD1 (5 bases). CDR1 and CDR2 from the germline V gene are GTSNPN and SVGIG (reference sequence). The CDR3 totals 15 residues. The V end lost 0 bases, the J end lost 5 bases, and 11 bases lay between the germline ends. CDR3 DNA sequence: TGTGCCTGGAGTGTTAAGGGGTTAAATAATTCACCCCTCCACTTT. This sequence encodes CAWSVKGLNNSPLHF.

The table lists this clone with a few counts. V and J are TRBV29-1 and TRBJ1-1; D not resolved. The CDR3 sequence is 11 residues long. Germline loops: CDR1 SQVTM, CDR2 ANQGSEA. V gave up 7 bases and J gave up 7 bases, with 13 bases separating them. In DNA, the CDR3 is TGCAGCGCAGTGAGCGGATATGAAGCTTTCTTT. Protein: CSAVSGYEAFF.

The rearrangement uses TRBV25-1 and TRBJ1-4, with D maybe TRBD1 (6 bases). V shed 6 bases and J shed 5 bases, with 10 bases lying between them. Germline CDR1 MGHDK, CDR2 SYGVNS. This CDR3 region has 13 residues. In nucleotides, the CDR3 is TGTGCCAGCAGACGGACAGAAAATGAAAAACTGTTTTTT. It specifies CASRRTENEKLFF.

With regard to this clone: Other DNA sequences in this sample translate to the same CDR3. The chain recombines TRBV29-1 with TRBJ1-3; 11 bases are shared with TRBD1. The germline V gene encodes CDR1 SQVTM and CDR2 ANQGSEA. The length of the CDR3 is 12 residues. After removal of 6 bases from V and 7 bases from J, the junction contained 2 bases not matched to a gene. The CDR3, as DNA: TGCAGCGTCGGGACAGGGGGGAACACCATATATTTT. This translates into CSVGTGGNTIYF.

This clone was counted only a few times. The sample contains more than one DNA sequence encoding this CDR3. V is TRBV5-1 and J is TRBJ2-5; the D is unclear. V was trimmed by 2 bases and J by 1 base, leaving 9 bases between them. This CDR3 is built from 14 residues. Germline V gene lookup returns CDR1 SGHRS and CDR2 YFSETQ. CDR3 nucleotide sequence: TGCGCCAGCAGCTTAACGGCAGCCCAAGAGACCCAGTACTTC. This translates into CASSLTAAQETQYF.